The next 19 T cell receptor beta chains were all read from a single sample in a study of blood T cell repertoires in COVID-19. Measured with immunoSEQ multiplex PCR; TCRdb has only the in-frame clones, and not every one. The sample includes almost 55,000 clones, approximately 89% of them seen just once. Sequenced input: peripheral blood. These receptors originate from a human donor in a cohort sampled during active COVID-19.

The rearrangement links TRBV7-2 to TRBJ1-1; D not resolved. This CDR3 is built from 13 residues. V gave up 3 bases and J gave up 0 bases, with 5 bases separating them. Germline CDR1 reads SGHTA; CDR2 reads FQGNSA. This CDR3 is CASSFLLNTEAFF. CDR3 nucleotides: TGTGCCAGCAGCTTCTTGTTGAACACTGAAGCTTTCTTT.

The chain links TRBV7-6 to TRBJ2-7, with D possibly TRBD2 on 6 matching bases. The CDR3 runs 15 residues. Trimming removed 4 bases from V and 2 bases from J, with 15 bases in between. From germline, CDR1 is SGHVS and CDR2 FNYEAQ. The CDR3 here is CASSSYRGKTYEQYF. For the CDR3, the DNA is TGTGCCAGCAGCTCCTACCGGGGGAAGACCTACGAGCAGTACTTC.

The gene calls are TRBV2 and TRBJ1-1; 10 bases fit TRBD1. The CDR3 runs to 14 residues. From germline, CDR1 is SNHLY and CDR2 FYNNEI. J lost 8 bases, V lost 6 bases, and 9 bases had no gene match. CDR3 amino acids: CASSPGTGANEAFF. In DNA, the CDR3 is TGTGCCAGCAGCCCCGGGACAGGGGCCAACGAAGCTTTCTTT.

CDR3 coding DNA: TGTGCCAGCAGTTCCAATTGGGCAGGTGGGGGCTACACCTTC. Residues: CASSSNWAGGGYTF. The chain joins TRBV27 to TRBJ1-2; no firm D call. Trimming shortened V by 4 bases and J by 8 bases, and 17 bases separated the two germline ends. The CDR3 totals 14 residues. CDR1 MNHEY and CDR2 SMNVEV come from the germline V gene (reference sequence).

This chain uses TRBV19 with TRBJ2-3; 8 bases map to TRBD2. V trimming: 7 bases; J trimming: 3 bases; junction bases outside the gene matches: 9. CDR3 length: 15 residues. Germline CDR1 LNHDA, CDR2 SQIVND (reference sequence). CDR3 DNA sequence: TGTGCCAGTACTCACGGGAGCGGGAGAACAGATACGCAGTATTTT. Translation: CASTHGSGRTDTQYF.

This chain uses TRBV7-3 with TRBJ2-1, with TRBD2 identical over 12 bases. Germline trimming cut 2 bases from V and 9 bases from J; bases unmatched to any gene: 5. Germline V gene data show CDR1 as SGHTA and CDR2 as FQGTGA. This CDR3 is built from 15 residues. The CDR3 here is CASSLGTSGGLEQFF. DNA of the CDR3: TGTGCCAGCAGCTTAGGTACTAGCGGGGGGCTTGAGCAGTTCTTC.

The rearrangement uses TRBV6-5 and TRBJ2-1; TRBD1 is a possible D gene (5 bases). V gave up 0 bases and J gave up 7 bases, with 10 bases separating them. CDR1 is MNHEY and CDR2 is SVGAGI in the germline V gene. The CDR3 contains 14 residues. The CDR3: CASSYSSGWNEQFF. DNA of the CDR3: TGTGCCAGCAGTTACTCCTCAGGGTGGAATGAGCAGTTCTTC.

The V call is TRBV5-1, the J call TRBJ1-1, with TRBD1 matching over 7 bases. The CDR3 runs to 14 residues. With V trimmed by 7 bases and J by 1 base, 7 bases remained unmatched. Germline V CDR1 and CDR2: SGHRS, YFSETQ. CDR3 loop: CASHDRAKNTEAFF. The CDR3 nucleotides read TGCGCCAGCCATGACAGGGCAAAGAACACTGAAGCTTTCTTT.

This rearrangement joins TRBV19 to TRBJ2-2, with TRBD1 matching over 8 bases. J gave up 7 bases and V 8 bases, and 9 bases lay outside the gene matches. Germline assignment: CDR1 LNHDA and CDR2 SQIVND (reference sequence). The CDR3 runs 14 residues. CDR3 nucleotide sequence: TGTGCCAGTCGCAGAGGACAGGGAAGCGGGGAGCTGTTTTTT. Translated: CASRRGQGSGELFF.

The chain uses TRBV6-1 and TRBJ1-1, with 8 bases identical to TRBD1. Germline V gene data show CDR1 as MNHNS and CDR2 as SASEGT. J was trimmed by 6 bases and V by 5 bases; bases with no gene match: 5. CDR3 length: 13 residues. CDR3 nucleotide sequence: TGTGCCAGCAGTAGGGACAGGTCGGCTGAAGCTTTCTTT. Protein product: CASSRDRSAEAFF.

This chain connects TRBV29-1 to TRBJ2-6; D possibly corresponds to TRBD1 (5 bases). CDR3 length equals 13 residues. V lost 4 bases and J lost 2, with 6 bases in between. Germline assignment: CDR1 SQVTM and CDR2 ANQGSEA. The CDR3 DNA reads TGCAGCGTTGGGACAACTGGGGCCAACGTCCTGACTTTC. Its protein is CSVGTTGANVLTF.

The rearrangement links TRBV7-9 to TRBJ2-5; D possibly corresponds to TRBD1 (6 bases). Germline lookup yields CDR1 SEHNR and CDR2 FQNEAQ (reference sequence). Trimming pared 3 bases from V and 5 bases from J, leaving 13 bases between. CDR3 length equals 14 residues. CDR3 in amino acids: CASSFGRGGETQYF. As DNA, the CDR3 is TGTGCCAGCAGCTTCGGCAGGGGCGGCGAGACCCAGTACTTC.

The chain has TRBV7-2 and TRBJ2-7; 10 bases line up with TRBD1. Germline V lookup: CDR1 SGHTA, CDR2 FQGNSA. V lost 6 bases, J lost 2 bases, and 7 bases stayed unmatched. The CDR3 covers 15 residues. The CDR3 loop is CASRKGGTGAYEQYF. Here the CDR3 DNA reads TGTGCCAGCAGAAAAGGGGGGACAGGGGCCTACGAGCAGTACTTC.

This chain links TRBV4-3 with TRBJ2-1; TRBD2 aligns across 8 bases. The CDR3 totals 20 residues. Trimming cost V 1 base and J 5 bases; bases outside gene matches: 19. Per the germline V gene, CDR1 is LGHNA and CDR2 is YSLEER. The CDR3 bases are TGCGCCAGCAGCCAAGTCCACCGGAGATTAGTCGCGGGGGGAGACAATGAGCAGTTCTTC. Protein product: CASSQVHRRLVAGGDNEQFF.

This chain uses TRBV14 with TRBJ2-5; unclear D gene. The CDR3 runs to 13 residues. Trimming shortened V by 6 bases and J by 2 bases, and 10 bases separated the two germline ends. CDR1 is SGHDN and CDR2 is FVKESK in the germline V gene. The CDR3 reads CASRDEDQETQYF. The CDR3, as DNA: TGTGCCAGCAGGGATGAGGATCAAGAGACCCAGTACTTC.

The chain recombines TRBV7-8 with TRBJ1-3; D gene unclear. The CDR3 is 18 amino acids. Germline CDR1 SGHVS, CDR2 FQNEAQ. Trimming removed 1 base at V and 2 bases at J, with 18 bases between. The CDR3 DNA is TGTGCCAGCAGCTTAGGGGCGGGCCGAGGAAGAACTGGAAACACCATATATTTT. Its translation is CASSLGAGRGRTGNTIYF.

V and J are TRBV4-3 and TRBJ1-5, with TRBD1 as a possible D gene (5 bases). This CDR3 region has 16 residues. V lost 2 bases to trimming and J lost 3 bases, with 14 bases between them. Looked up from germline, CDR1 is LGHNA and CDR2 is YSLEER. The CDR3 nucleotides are TGCGCCAGCAGCCAAAGTTTCAGGGATCTCAATCAGCCCCAGCATTTT. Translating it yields CASSQSFRDLNQPQHF.

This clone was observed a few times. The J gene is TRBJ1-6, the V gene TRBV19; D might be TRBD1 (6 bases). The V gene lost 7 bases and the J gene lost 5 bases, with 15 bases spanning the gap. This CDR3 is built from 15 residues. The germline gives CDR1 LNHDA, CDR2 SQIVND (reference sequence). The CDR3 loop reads CASTSGVSDNSPLHF. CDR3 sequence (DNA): TGTGCCAGTACCTCAGGGGTTTCAGATAATTCACCCCTCCACTTT.

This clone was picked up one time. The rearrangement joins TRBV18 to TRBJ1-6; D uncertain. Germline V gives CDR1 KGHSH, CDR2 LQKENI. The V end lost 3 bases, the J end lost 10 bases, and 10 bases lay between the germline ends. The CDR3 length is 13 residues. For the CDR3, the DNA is TGTGCCAGCTCACCCGAGGTTCAGTCACCCCTCCACTTT. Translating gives CASSPEVQSPLHF.